This entry lists 10 T cell receptor beta chains sequenced from one sample in a study of T cell responses to AZD1222 COVID-19 vaccine. Profiling relied on immunoSEQ multiplex PCR, and the TCRdb table lists in-frame clones only, not all of them. The sample has about 150,000 clones; about nine tenths are singletons. The sequencing used peripheral blood, collected on day 0 of AZD1222 vaccination. The source of these receptors is an adult in good health.

The J gene is TRBJ2-7, the V gene TRBV2, with D uncertain. Trimming shortened V by 6 bases and J by 1 base, and 10 bases separated the two germline ends. This CDR3 contains 13 residues. Germline CDR1 is SNHLY and CDR2 is FYNNEI. The CDR3 sequence is CASSLSYSYEQYF. CDR3 DNA sequence: TGTGCCAGCAGCCTTTCATATTCCTACGAGCAGTACTTC.

The J gene is TRBJ1-5, the V gene TRBV30; D perhaps matches TRBD1 (5 bases). V was pared by 2 bases and J by 0 bases, with 11 bases between. Per germline, CDR1 GTSNPN and CDR2 SVGIG (reference sequence). This CDR3 comprises 15 residues. The CDR3 DNA sequence: TGTGCCTGGAGTAAGGGGCCGTATAGCAATCAGCCCCAGCATTTT. It specifies CAWSKGPYSNQPQHF.

The chain recombines TRBV19 with TRBJ1-5; maybe TRBD1 (5 bases). The CDR3 is made up of 16 amino acids. The germline V gene encodes CDR1 LNHDA and CDR2 SQIVND (reference sequence). V lost 2 bases and J lost 0, with 11 bases in between. CDR3 bases: TGTGCCAGTAGTATAAGAGGAGGGACTAGCAATCAGCCCCAGCATTTT. Translating gives CASSIRGGTSNQPQHF.

This chain uses TRBV10-3 with TRBJ1-1, with 7 bases matching TRBD1. V lost 6 bases and J lost 1; bases outside the gene matches: 5. The CDR3 totals 14 residues. Looked up from germline, CDR1 is ENHRY and CDR2 is SYGVKD. The CDR3 loop reads CAISPGQRNTEAFF. The CDR3 region has the DNA TGTGCCATCAGCCCGGGACAGCGGAACACTGAAGCTTTCTTT.

V and J are TRBV11-2 and TRBJ2-2, with a tentative D call TRBD2 (6 bases). V lost 2 bases to trimming and J lost 7 bases, with 11 bases between them. The CDR3 runs 14 residues. Germline V gene data show CDR1 as SGHAT and CDR2 as FQNNGV. This CDR3 is CASSLMGGGGELFF. DNA of the CDR3: TGTGCCAGCAGCTTAATGGGGGGAGGCGGGGAGCTGTTTTTT.

The genes are TRBV7-9 and TRBJ1-3; D gene ambiguous. The CDR3 runs to 13 residues. The germline V gene has CDR1 SEHNR and CDR2 FQNEAQ (reference sequence). Trimming left V 0 bases short and J 4 bases short, with 4 bases between. This CDR3 reads CASSLANGNTIYF. The DNA for the CDR3 is TGTGCCAGCAGCTTAGCGAACGGAAACACCATATATTTT.

The rearrangement uses TRBV28 and TRBJ2-1; no reliable D call. The CDR3 contains 13 residues. In germline, CDR1 is MDHEN, CDR2 SYDVKM. The V end lost 2 bases, the J end lost 4 bases, and 6 bases lay between the germline ends. The CDR3 bases are TGTGCCAGCAGTTTAGGGGTTTACAATGAGCAGTTCTTC. It codes for CASSLGVYNEQFF.

The J gene is TRBJ2-2, the V gene TRBV4-3; 8 nucleotides agree with TRBD2. This CDR3 comprises 18 residues. The germline V gene has CDR1 LGHNA and CDR2 YSLEER. V shed 0 bases, J shed 1 base, and the junction held 7 bases outside the gene matches. In nucleotides, the CDR3 is TGCGCCAGCAGCCAAGATGGTCCGGGAGGGCTGAACACCGGGGAGCTGTTTTTT. It yields the protein CASSQDGPGGLNTGELFF.

This chain links TRBV6-5 with TRBJ2-7, with D perhaps assigned TRBD1 or TRBD2 (5 bases each). Per germline, CDR1 MNHEY and CDR2 SVGAGI. This CDR3 is built from 14 residues. V shed 7 bases and J shed 0 bases, with 13 bases lying between them. Here the CDR3 reads CASTPRGVSYEQYF. The CDR3 nucleotides are TGTGCCAGCACCCCGAGGGGTGTCTCCTACGAGCAGTACTTC.

This clone appeared a single time. The V gene is TRBV7-3, the J gene TRBJ2-1, with 8 bases aligning to TRBD2. V lost 4 bases to trimming and J lost 6 bases; unmatched junction nucleotides: 8. From germline, CDR1 is SGHTA and CDR2 FQGTGA. The CDR3 is made up of 15 amino acids. The CDR3 bases are TGTGCCAGCAGCTATCAAGTAGCGGGACCCAATGAGCAGTTCTTC. Its protein is CASSYQVAGPNEQFF.